This T cell receptor beta chain was observed in a study of blood T cells in healthy people across ages. Trimming took 9 bases from V and 6 from J, leaving 14 bases between them. CDR1 and CDR2 (germline): SNHLY, FYNNEI. This CDR3 is 12 amino acids long. Alongside a J-beta primer mix, a sample-barcoded 5' primer served in a second PCR lasting 7 to 11 cycles. With 12 random nucleotides, a template-switch adaptor tagged each individual cDNA molecule. TCRdb fed the 5' RACE reads into MiXCR, producing one record per CDR3 protein. The sample consists of fewer than 750,000 distinct CDR3 sequences, less than 60% of them appearing once.

This chain connects TRBV2 to TRBJ1-2, with a possible D match to TRBD1 (5 bases). What was sequenced was blood. The source is an elderly man in good health. Written as DNA, the CDR3 is TGTGCCAGGGGGGGGATGGATAATGGCTACACCTTC. Its protein product is CARGGMDNGYTF.